This TCR beta chain was identified during a study of shared clonotypes between healthy human individuals. Each subset's genomic DNA was shared equally among a number of immunoSEQ plates. Libraries were prepared by immunoSEQ multiplex PCR; TCRdb keeps only in-frame clonotypes and omits some of them. The table has some 500,000 clones, around 77% seen once. This TCR was recovered from a middle-aged woman in good health. Some clones in this sample may be carry-over from other donors' samples. Specimen: PBMCs.

CDR3 DNA: TGTGCCAGCAGCTTGGGTCCGGGACTAGCCTACGAGCAGTACTTC. Amino acids: CASSLGPGLAYEQYF. This chain links TRBV7-8 with TRBJ2-7, with TRBD2 matching over 8 bases. CDR3 length equals 15 residues. V lost 3 bases to trimming and J lost 2 bases; unmatched junction nucleotides: 6. The V gene's germline CDR1 is SGHVS and CDR2 FQNEAQ.